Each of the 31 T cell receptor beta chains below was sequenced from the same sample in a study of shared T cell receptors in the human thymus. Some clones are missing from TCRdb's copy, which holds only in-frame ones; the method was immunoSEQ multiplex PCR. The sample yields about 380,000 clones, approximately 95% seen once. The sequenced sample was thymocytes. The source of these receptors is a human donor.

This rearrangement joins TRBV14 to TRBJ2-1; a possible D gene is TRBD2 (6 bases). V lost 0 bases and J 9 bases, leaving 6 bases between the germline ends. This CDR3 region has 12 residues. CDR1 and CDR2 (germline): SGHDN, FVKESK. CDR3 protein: CASSQEGGEQFF. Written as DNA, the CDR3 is TGTGCCAGCAGCCAAGAGGGGGGTGAGCAGTTCTTC. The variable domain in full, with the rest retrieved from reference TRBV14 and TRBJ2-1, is EAGVTQFPSHSVIEKGQTVTLRCDPISGHDNLYWYRRVMGKEIKFLLHFVKESKQDESGMPNNRFLAERTGGTYSTLKVQPAELEDSGVYFCASSQEGGEQFFGPGTRLTVL.

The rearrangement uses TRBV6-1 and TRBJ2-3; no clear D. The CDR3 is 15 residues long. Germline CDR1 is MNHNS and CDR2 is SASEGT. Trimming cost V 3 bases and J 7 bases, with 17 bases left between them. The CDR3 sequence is CASSEKRFAAHTQYF. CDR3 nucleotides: TGTGCCAGCAGTGAGAAGCGATTCGCCGCACATACGCAGTATTTT.

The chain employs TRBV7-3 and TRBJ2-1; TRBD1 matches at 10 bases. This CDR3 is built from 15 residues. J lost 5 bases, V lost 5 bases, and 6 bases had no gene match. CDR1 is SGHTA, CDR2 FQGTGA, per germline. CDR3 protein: CASSPPGQGNNEQFF. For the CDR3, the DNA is TGTGCCAGCAGCCCACCGGGACAGGGGAACAATGAGCAGTTCTTC.

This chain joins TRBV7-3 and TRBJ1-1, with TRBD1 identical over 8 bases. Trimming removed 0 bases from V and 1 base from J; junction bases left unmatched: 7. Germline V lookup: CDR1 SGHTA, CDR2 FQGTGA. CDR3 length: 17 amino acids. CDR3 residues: CASSLTTLDRENTEAFF. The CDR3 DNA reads TGTGCCAGCAGCTTAACGACGCTGGACAGGGAGAACACTGAAGCTTTCTTT. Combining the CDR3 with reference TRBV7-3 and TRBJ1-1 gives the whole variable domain GAGVSQTPSNKVTEKGKYVELRCDPISGHTALYWYRQSLGQGPEFLIYFQGTGAADDSGLPNDRFFAVRPEGSVSTLKIQRTERGDSAVYLCASSLTTLDRENTEAFFGQGTRLTVV.

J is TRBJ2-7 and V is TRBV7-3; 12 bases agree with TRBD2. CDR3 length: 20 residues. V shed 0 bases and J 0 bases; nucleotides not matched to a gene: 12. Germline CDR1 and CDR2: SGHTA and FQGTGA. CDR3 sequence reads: CASSLTETSGREVPSYEQYF. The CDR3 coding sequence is TGTGCCAGCAGCTTAACAGAGACTAGCGGGAGAGAGGTTCCCTCCTACGAGCAGTACTTC.

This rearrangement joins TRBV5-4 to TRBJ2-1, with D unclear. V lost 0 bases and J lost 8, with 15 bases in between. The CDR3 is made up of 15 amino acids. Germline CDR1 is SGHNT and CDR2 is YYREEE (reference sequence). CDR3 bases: TGTGCCAGCAGCTTGGGCGCCTACTCCCCGGATGAGCAGTTCTTC. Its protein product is CASSLGAYSPDEQFF. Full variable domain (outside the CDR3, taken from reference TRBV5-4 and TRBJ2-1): ETGVTQSPTHLIKTRGQQVTLRCSSQSGHNTVSWYQQALGQGPQFIFQYYREEENGRGNFPPRFSGLQFPNYSSELNVNALELDDSALYLCASSLGAYSPDEQFFGPGTRLTVL.

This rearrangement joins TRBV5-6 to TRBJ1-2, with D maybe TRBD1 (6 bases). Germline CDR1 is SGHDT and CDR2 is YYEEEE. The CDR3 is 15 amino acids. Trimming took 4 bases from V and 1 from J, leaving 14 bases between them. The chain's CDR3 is CASSPTGRHNYGYTF. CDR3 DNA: TGTGCCAGCAGCCCCACAGGGCGTCATAACTATGGCTACACCTTC.

This chain's CDR3 is CASRDFTYEQYF. CDR3 DNA: TGTGCCAGCAGGGACTTCACCTACGAGCAGTACTTC. V gene TRBV6-1 combines with J gene TRBJ2-7, with D possibly matching TRBD2 (5 bases). This CDR3 region has 12 residues. CDR1 is MNHNS, CDR2 SASEGT, per germline. V lost 6 bases and J 2 bases, leaving 8 bases between the germline ends.

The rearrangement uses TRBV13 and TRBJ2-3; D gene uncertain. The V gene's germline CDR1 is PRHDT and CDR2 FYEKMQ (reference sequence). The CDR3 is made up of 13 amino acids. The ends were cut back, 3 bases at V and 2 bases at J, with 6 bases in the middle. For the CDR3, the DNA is TGTGCCAGCAGCTTGGACCTCACAGATACGCAGTATTTT. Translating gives CASSLDLTDTQYF.

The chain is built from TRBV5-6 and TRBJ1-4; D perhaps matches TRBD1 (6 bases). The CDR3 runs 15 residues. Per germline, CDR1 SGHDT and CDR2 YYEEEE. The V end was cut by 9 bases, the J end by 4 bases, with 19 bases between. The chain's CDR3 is CATSPSQGYNEKLFF. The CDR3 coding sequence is TGTGCCACCTCCCCCTCACAGGGTTATAATGAAAAACTGTTTTTT. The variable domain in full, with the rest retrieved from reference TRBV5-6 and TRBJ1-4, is DAGVTQSPTHLIKTRGQQVTLRCSPKSGHDTVSWYQQALGQGPQFIFQYYEEEERQRGNFPDRFSGHQFPNYSSELNVNALLLGDSALYLCATSPSQGYNEKLFFGSGTQLSVL.

The CDR3: CASSLYSGRAYEQYF. The CDR3 bases are TGTGCCAGCAGCCTTTATAGCGGGAGGGCTTACGAGCAGTACTTC. The chain joins TRBV7-2 to TRBJ2-7; 11 nucleotides agree with TRBD2. Trimming at V came to 5 bases and at J to 4 bases, leaving 7 bases not matched to a gene. The length of the CDR3 is 15 residues. Germline assignment: CDR1 SGHTA and CDR2 FQGNSA.

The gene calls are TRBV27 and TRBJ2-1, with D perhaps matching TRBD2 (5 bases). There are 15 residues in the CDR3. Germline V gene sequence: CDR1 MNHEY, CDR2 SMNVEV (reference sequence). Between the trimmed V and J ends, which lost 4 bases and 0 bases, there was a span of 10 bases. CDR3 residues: CASSSAGSSYNEQFF. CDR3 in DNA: TGTGCCAGCAGTTCCGCTGGGAGCTCCTACAATGAGCAGTTCTTC.

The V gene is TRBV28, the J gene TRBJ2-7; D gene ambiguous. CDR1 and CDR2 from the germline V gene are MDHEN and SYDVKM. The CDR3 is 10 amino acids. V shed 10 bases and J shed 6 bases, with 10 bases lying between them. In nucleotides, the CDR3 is TGTGCCATTGTCGTGGGCGAGCAGTACTTC. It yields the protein CAIVVGEQYF.

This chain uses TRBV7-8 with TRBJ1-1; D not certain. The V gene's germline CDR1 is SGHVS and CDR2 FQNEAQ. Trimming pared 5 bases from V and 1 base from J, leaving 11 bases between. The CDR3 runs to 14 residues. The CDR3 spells CASSLWTENTEAFF. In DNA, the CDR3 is TGTGCCAGCAGCCTCTGGACGGAGAACACTGAAGCTTTCTTT.

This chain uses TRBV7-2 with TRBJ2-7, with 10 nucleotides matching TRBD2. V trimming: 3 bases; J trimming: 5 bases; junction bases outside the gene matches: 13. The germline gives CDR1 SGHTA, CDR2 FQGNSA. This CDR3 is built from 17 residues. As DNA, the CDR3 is TGTGCCAGCAGCTTTCACCACCGAGCAGCGGGAGGGCACGAGCAGTACTTC. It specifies CASSFHHRAAGGHEQYF.

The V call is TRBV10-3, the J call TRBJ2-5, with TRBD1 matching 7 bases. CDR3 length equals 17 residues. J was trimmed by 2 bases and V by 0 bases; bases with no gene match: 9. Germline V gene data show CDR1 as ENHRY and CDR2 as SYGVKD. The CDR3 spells CAISESVVRGQQETQYF. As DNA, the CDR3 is TGTGCCATCAGTGAGTCGGTGGTCCGGGGACAGCAAGAGACCCAGTACTTC.

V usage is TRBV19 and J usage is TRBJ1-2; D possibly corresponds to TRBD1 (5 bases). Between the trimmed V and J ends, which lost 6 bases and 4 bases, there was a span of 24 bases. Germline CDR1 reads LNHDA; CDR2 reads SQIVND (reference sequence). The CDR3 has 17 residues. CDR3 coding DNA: TGTGCCAGTAGGACCAGGGCGTTGACCAATCTACCCTATGGCTACACCTTC. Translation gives CASRTRALTNLPYGYTF.

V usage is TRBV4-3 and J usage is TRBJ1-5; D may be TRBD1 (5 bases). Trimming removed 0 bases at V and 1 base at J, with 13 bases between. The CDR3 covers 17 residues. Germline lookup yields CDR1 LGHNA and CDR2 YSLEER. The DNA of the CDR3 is TGCGCCAGCAGCCAAGATTCCAAGGGACGGAGCAATCAGCCCCAGCATTTT. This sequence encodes CASSQDSKGRSNQPQHF.

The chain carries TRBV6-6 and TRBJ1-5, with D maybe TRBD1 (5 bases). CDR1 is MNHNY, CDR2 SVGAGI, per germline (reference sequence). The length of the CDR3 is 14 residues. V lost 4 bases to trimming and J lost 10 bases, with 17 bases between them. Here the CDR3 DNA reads TGTGCCAGCAGTTCTTCCCCCGACAGCGGTCCCCAGCATTTT. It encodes CASSSSPDSGPQHF.

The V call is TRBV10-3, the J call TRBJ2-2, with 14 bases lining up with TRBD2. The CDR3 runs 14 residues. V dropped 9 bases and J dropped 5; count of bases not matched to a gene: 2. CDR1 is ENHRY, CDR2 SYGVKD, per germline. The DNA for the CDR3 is TGTGCCATGGGACTAGCGGGAGAGACCGGGGAGCTGTTTTTT. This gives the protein CAMGLAGETGELFF.

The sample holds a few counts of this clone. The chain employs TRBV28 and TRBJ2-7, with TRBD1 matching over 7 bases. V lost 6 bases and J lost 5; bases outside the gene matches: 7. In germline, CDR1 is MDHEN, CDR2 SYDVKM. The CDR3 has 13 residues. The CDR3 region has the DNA TGTGCCAGCAGCCCGGGACAGCCCAACGAGCAGTACTTC. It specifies CASSPGQPNEQYF.

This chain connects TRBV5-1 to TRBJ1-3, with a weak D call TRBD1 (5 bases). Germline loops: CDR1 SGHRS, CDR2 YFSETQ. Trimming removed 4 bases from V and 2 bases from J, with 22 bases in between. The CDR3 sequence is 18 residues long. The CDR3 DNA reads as TGCGCCAGCAGCCTTCACGATTCTAGGGGAGACGCTGGAAACACCATATATTTT. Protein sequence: CASSLHDSRGDAGNTIYF.

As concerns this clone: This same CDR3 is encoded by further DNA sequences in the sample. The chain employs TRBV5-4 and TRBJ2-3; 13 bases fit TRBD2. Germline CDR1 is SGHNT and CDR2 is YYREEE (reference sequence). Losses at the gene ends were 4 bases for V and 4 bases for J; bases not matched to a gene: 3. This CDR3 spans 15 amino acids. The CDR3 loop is CASSTGLAGADTQYF. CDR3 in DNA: TGTGCCAGCAGCACAGGACTAGCGGGAGCAGATACGCAGTATTTT. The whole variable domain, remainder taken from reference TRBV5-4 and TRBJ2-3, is ETGVTQSPTHLIKTRGQQVTLRCSSQSGHNTVSWYQQALGQGPQFIFQYYREEENGRGNFPPRFSGLQFPNYSSELNVNALELDDSALYLCASSTGLAGADTQYFGPGTRLTVL.

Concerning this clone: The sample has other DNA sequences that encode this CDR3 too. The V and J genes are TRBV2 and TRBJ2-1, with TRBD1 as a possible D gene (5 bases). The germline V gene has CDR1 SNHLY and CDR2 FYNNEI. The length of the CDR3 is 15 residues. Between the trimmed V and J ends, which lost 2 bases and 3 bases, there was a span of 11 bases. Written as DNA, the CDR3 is TGTGCCAGCAGTGAAACAGGAAAAGTCTACAATGAGCAGTTCTTC. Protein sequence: CASSETGKVYNEQFF.

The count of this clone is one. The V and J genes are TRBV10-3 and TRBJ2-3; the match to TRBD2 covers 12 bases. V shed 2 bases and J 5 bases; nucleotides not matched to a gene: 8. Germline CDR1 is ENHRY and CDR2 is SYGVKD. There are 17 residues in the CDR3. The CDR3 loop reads CAISEVLAGGPIDTQYF. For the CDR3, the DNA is TGTGCCATCAGTGAGGTTCTAGCGGGAGGGCCCATAGATACGCAGTATTTT.

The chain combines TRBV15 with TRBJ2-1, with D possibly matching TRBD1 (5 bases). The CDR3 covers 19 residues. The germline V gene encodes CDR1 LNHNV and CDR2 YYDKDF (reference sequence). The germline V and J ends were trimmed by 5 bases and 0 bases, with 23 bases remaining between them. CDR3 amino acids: CATSPEKGLTDSSYNEQFF. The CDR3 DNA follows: TGTGCCACCAGCCCAGAGAAAGGGTTGACAGACAGCTCCTACAATGAGCAGTTCTTC.

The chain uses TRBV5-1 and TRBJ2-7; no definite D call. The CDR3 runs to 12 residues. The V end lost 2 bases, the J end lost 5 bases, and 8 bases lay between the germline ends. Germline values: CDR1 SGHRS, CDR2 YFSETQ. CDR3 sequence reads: CASSLRAHEQYF. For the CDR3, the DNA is TGCGCCAGCAGCTTAAGAGCCCACGAGCAGTACTTC.

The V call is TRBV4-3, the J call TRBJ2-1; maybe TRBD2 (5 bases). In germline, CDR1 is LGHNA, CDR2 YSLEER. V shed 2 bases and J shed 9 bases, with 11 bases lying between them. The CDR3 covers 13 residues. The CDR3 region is CASSQNESGEQFF. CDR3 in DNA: TGCGCCAGCAGCCAAAATGAAAGCGGTGAGCAGTTCTTC.

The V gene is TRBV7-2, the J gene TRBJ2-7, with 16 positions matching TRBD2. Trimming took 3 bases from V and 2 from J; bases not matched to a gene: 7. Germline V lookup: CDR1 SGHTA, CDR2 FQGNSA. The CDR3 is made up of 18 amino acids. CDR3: CASSFGTSGRVLTYEQYF. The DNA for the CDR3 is TGTGCCAGCAGCTTCGGGACTAGCGGGAGGGTCCTGACCTACGAGCAGTACTTC.

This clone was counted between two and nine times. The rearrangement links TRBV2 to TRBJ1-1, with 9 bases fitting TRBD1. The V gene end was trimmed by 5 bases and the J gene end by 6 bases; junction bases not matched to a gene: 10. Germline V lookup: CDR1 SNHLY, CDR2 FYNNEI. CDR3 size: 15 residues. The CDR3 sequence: CASSTTGGGFAEAFF. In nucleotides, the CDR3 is TGTGCCAGCAGTACGACAGGGGGAGGGTTCGCTGAAGCTTTCTTT.

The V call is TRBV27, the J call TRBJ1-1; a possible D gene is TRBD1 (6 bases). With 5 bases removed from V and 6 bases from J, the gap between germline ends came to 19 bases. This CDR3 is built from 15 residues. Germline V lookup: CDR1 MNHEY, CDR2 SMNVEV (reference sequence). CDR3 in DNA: TGTGCCAGCAGTCCGACCCCGGGACAAGGGGCTGAAGCTTTCTTT. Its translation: CASSPTPGQGAEAFF.